This TCR beta chain was sequenced in a study of T-cell reconstitution after alpha-beta-depleted transplantation in children. CDR1 is DFQATT and CDR2 is SNEGSKA in the germline V gene (reference sequence). This CDR3 contains 14 residues. V dropped 0 bases and J dropped 3 bases, with 11 bases sitting between them. Unique molecular identifiers were used to barcode this TCRbeta library. TCRdb processed the PCR reads anew with MiXCR; each CDR3 protein has one entry. The table shows about 470,000 distinct CDR3 sequences, with approximately 41% occurring only once. The sample in question was PBMCs, obtained before TCRalphabeta/CD19-depleted stem cell transplant. The V and J genes are TRBV20-1 and TRBJ1-2; tentatively, D is TRBD1 (5 bases). The clonotype originates from a girl aged 2 to 9 with aplastic anemia, due to receive a stem cell transplant. The CDR3 here is CSARDLGPYYGYTF. The CDR3 DNA is TGCAGTGCTAGAGACCTGGGGCCCTACTATGGCTACACCTTC.